Here is one T cell receptor (beta chain) with its context. Antigen specificity is unknown. The data stem from a study of cytomegalovirus exposure and HLA in healthy donors. Findings of the study overall: A later analysis showed HLA-associated TCR beta chains outstripping equally common others in clonal expansion. The authors listed roughly 150 TCR beta chains as cytomegalovirus-associated.

Unmatched junction bases numbered 6, after V lost 2 bases and J lost 4 bases. Germline lookup yields CDR1 MDHEN and CDR2 SYDVKM. The CDR3 consists of 16 residues. PCR involved 60 Vbeta and 13 Jbeta primers. Per the original methods: Tens of millions of unique TCR beta chains, about 12 million shared, were counted in a later analysis. Clones were sequenced by immunoSEQ multiplex PCR, and TCRdb holds only the in-frame ones, with some missing. V, J and clone size reflect that table, while D and trimming were determined from the DNA. The sample has 130,000 to 150,000 clones, about three quarters seen once.

This sequence joins TRBV28 and TRBJ1-5; 9 bases fit TRBD1. The source is a woman between 40 and 55 years old in good health and CMV-seronegative. Sequenced input: PBMCs. In DNA form, the CDR3 reads TGTGCCAGCAGTTTACCGGGACAGGGATATAATCAGCCCCAGCATTTT. Its translation is CASSLPGQGYNQPQHF.